A single sample is the source of the 21 T cell receptor beta chains below, sequenced in a study of molecular identifiers for immune sequencing clone quantification. TCRdb itself ran the PCR reads through MiXCR, one entry per CDR3 protein. This sample yields about half a million distinct CDR3 sequences, of which over 20% are seen a single time; around 0.84% belongs to the top ten. Sequenced sample: naive CD8+ T cells from blood, with Jurkat cell RNA spiked in. The subset here: FACS-sorted CD8+CD4-CCR7+CD45RA+ naive T cells. These receptors came from a human donor in good health. Some libraries in this study had Jurkat cell RNA spiked in.

This clonotype was detected only a few times. The rearrangement joins TRBV5-1 to TRBJ2-7, with D perhaps matching TRBD1 or TRBD2 (5 bases each). The CDR3 extends over 15 amino acids. The germline gives CDR1 SGHRS, CDR2 YFSETQ. Trimming left V 2 bases short and J 2 bases short, with 14 bases between. As DNA, the CDR3 is TGCGCCAGCAGCTTAACCGGGACGGATACCTACGAGCAGTACTTC. Translating gives CASSLTGTDTYEQYF.

This clonotype came up a few times. The rearrangement joins TRBV7-9 to TRBJ2-3; 10 positions match TRBD2. V was clipped by 3 bases and J by 5 bases; unmatched bases: 8. The CDR3 runs 16 residues. Looked up from germline, CDR1 is SEHNR and CDR2 is FQNEAQ (reference sequence). The DNA for the CDR3 is TGTGCCAGCAGCTTCCCTCAGCGGGGGGGCCAAGATACGCAGTATTTT. Translation gives CASSFPQRGGQDTQYF.

This clonotype has at least ten counts. The chain couples TRBV4-3 to TRBJ1-1; 7 bases are shared with TRBD1. Germline lookup yields CDR1 LGHNA and CDR2 YSLEER. V shed 4 bases and J 6 bases; nucleotides not matched to a gene: 11. This CDR3 spans 15 amino acids. CDR3 residues: CASSLRIGGRAEAFF. The DNA of the CDR3 is TGCGCCAGCAGCCTCAGGATAGGGGGCCGTGCTGAAGCTTTCTTT.

In this sample, this clonotype turned up a few times. The chain couples TRBV19 to TRBJ2-7, with D possibly called TRBD1 or TRBD2 (5 bases each). The CDR3 sequence is 13 residues long. V shed 5 bases and J shed 3 bases, with 11 bases lying between them. CDR1 is LNHDA, CDR2 SQIVND, per germline (reference sequence). The CDR3: CASSPGPVYEQYF. DNA for the CDR3: TGTGCCAGTAGTCCGGGACCAGTCTACGAGCAGTACTTC.

This clonotype appeared a few times. The chain employs TRBV4-3 and TRBJ2-7; D may be TRBD2 (5 bases). Germline CDR1 and CDR2: LGHNA and YSLEER. The CDR3 sequence is 15 residues long. V lost 0 bases and J lost 2, with 11 bases in between. This chain's CDR3 is CASSQDPGWPYEQYF. The CDR3 DNA is TGCGCCAGCAGCCAAGATCCGGGGTGGCCCTACGAGCAGTACTTC.

Points on this clonotype: A much larger clonotype is one base distant, so this may be a read error. The CDR3, as DNA: TGCAACGTTGCCGGGACAGGGGATCGCGAGCAGTACTTC. Encoded protein: CNVAGTGDREQYF. The V gene is TRBV29-1, the J gene TRBJ2-7, with TRBD1 matching 10 bases. This CDR3 spans 13 amino acids. CDR1 SQVTM and CDR2 ANQGSEA come from the germline V gene.

In the case of this clonotype: One end of the junction fails to match germline, which may point to a read error. The chain has TRBV12-3 or TRBV12-4 and TRBJ2-5; no reliable D call. The CDR3 is 15 amino acids. The CDR3 DNA is TGTACCAGCGCCGAACAGAGACCGAGCCAAGAGACCCAGTACTTC. Protein sequence: CTSAEQRPSQETQYF.

The V and J genes are TRBV4-1 and TRBJ2-1, with a weak D call TRBD1 (5 bases). Trimming shortened V by 3 bases and J by 5 bases, and 8 bases separated the two germline ends. Germline lookup yields CDR1 MGHRA and CDR2 YSYEKL. This CDR3 contains 13 residues. Here the CDR3 DNA reads TGCGCCAGCAGCCAGGTGGACAACAATGAGCAGTTCTTC. It translates to CASSQVDNNEQFF.

This clonotype was counted many times. The gene calls are TRBV6-2 or TRBV6-3 and TRBJ1-2; no definite D call. Germline CDR1 reads MNHEY; CDR2 reads SVGEGT. The V end was cut by 6 bases, the J end by 4 bases, with 18 bases between. The CDR3 has 15 amino acids. CDR3 residues: CASRTWTAGGYGYTF. CDR3 nucleotide sequence: TGTGCCAGCAGGACTTGGACGGCCGGCGGCTATGGCTACACCTTC.

Worth noting for this clonotype: This clone may be a read error of a much larger clone one base away. This chain joins TRBV2 and TRBJ1-1; maybe TRBD1 (5 bases). Germline V lookup: CDR1 SNHLY, CDR2 FYNNEI. CDR3 size: 15 residues. The CDR3 DNA reads TGTGCCAGCAGTGAAGCGGGGGGAGTGAACACTGAAGCTCTCTTT. It codes for CASSEAGGVNTEALF.

This clonotype came up many times. V gene TRBV7-9 combines with J gene TRBJ1-1; D unresolved. Looked up from germline, CDR1 is SEHNR and CDR2 is FQNEAQ (reference sequence). V shed 4 bases and J shed 0 bases, with 3 bases lying between them. This CDR3 contains 12 residues. Written as DNA, the CDR3 is TGTGCCAGCAGCTCAATGAACACTGAAGCTTTCTTT. Translated: CASSSMNTEAFF.

This CDR3 reads CASRGGERTAAYNEQFF. The CDR3 DNA sequence: TGTGCCAGCAGGGGGGGGGAACGGACGGCAGCCTACAATGAGCAGTTCTTC. V usage is TRBV11-2 and J usage is TRBJ2-1, with 7 bases aligning to TRBD2. Germline V CDR1 and CDR2: SGHAT, FQNNGV. With V trimmed by 6 bases and J by 2 bases, 13 bases remained unmatched. The CDR3 extends over 17 amino acids. The whole variable domain, remainder taken from reference TRBV11-2 and TRBJ2-1, is EAGVAQSPRYKIIEKRQSVAFWCNPISGHATLYWYQQILGQGPKLLIQFQNNGVVDDSQLPKDRFSAERLKGVDSTLKIQPAKLEDSAVYLCASRGGERTAAYNEQFFGPGTRLTVL.

The genes are TRBV2 and TRBJ1-1, with TRBD1 identical over 11 bases. The germline gives CDR1 SNHLY, CDR2 FYNNEI. V shed 11 bases, J shed 10 bases, and the junction held 18 bases outside the gene matches. CDR3 length: 15 amino acids. CDR3 sequence reads: CAGGSGTGGLVGAFF. The CDR3 bases are TGTGCCGGCGGATCCGGGACAGGGGGTTTGGTTGGAGCTTTCTTT.

The sample holds many counts of this clonotype. This rearrangement joins TRBV7-9 to TRBJ2-7; no firm D call. V lost 3 bases, J lost 6 bases, and 9 bases lay in between. The CDR3 sequence is 12 residues long. The germline V gene encodes CDR1 SEHNR and CDR2 FQNEAQ (reference sequence). CDR3 DNA sequence: TGTGCCAGCAGCTTTTTACGGCGCGAGCAGTACTTC. It yields the protein CASSFLRREQYF.

Only one count was recorded for this clonotype. Likely a read error: the CDR3 ends without its conserved phenylalanine or tryptophan. This chain connects TRBV4-1 to TRBJ2-7; D gene uncertain. The CDR3 is made up of 15 amino acids. The germline V gene encodes CDR1 MGHRA and CDR2 YSYEKL. Trimming shortened V by 0 bases and J by 4 bases, and 13 bases separated the two germline ends. The CDR3 region has the DNA TGCGCCAGCAGCCAAGATTGGGAACAGCCATACGAGCAGTACTCC. This translates into CASSQDWEQPYEQYS.

This clonotype showed up just once. This clone may be a read error of a much larger clone one base away. The rearrangement links TRBV27 to TRBJ2-3, with a tentative D call TRBD2 (5 bases). Trimming shortened V by 4 bases and J by 5 bases, and 13 bases separated the two germline ends. Germline loops: CDR1 MNHEY, CDR2 SMNVEV (reference sequence). The CDR3 covers 14 residues. The CDR3 protein is CASSSTMGIDTQYF. CDR3 DNA sequence: TGTGCCAGCAGTTCGACTATGGGCATAGATACGCAGTATTTT.

This clonotype was picked up many times. This chain connects TRBV9 to TRBJ2-3; 13 positions match TRBD2. The CDR3 totals 16 residues. Germline values: CDR1 SGDLS, CDR2 YYNGEE. Trimming removed 3 bases from V and 6 bases from J; junction bases left unmatched: 7. The CDR3 DNA follows: TGTGCCAGCAGCGCCGGACTAGCGGGAGTAGTTGATACGCAGTATTTT. Amino acid sequence: CASSAGLAGVVDTQYF.

This clonotype has ten or more counts. J is TRBJ2-7 and V is TRBV20-1; 7 bases fit TRBD2. Losses at the gene ends were 6 bases for V and 2 bases for J; bases not matched to a gene: 4. CDR1 is DFQATT, CDR2 SNEGSKA, per germline (reference sequence). This CDR3 spans 12 amino acids. The chain's CDR3 is CSARDYTYEQYF. CDR3 DNA sequence: TGCAGTGCACGGGACTATACCTACGAGCAGTACTTC.

The chain combines TRBV27 with TRBJ2-7; possible D gene TRBD1, 6 bases. CDR1 and CDR2 (germline): MNHEY, SMNVEV (reference sequence). The germline V and J ends were trimmed by 9 bases and 0 bases, with 9 bases remaining between them. The CDR3 length is 12 residues. CDR3 sequence: CASGQPSYEQYF. The CDR3 nucleotides are TGTGCCAGTGGACAGCCCTCCTACGAGCAGTACTTC.

Here the CDR3 DNA reads TGTGCCAGCAGTTACTATCACGGGATCCACAATGAGCAGTTCTTC. Residues: CASSYYHGIHNEQFF. This chain joins TRBV6-5 and TRBJ2-1; maybe TRBD2 (5 bases). Trimming cost V 1 base and J 5 bases, with 12 bases left between them. CDR1 MNHEY and CDR2 SVGAGI come from the germline V gene. This CDR3 spans 15 amino acids.

The chain combines TRBV27 with TRBJ2-7; either TRBD1 or TRBD2 may fit D (5 bases each). The V and J ends lost 3 bases and 2 bases respectively, with 14 bases between them. The CDR3 runs to 15 residues. Germline CDR1 is MNHEY and CDR2 is SMNVEV (reference sequence). In DNA form, the CDR3 reads TGTGCCAGCAGTTTTGGAGGCCCGGGGCCCTACGAGCAGTACTTC. Translating gives CASSFGGPGPYEQYF.